Listed here are 14 T cell receptor beta chains from one sample, sequenced in a study of neurological immune-mediated disorders. TCRdb processed the 5' RACE reads anew with MiXCR; each CDR3 protein has one entry. Among tens of thousands of distinct CDR3 sequences listed, around 3.1% were seen once. The sequencing input was PBMCs. All receptors derive from a middle-aged man with multiple sclerosis.

The table lists this clonotype with a few counts. A much bigger clone sits one base away, suggesting this may be a read error. This likely comes from a read error, as the CDR3 has no conserved phenylalanine or tryptophan at its end. No DNA is shown, since the ends of the CDR3 on it are uncertain; the CDR3 is the one TCRdb lists. The rearrangement links TRBV7-9 to TRBJ2-1; the DNA was not used to check the table's D call, TRBD1. With termini counted, the CDR3 has 12 amino acids. Looked up from germline, CDR1 is SEHNR and CDR2 is FQNEAQ (reference sequence). This chain's CDR3 is CDSSLKGGAKRT.

This clonotype was detected ten times or more. The chain couples TRBV9 to TRBJ1-1; D might be TRBD1 (6 bases). Deletions cut 0 bases from V and 0 bases from J, with 9 bases between. The CDR3 runs to 15 residues. Germline values: CDR1 SGDLS, CDR2 YYNGEE. The CDR3 here is CASSVAGAMNTEAFF. CDR3 nucleotide sequence: TGTGCCAGCAGCGTAGCGGGGGCGATGAACACTGAAGCTTTCTTT.

This clonotype came up a few times. This rearrangement joins TRBV27 to TRBJ1-1, with D possibly being TRBD1 (5 bases). There are 14 residues in the CDR3. Germline-derived CDR1 and CDR2 are MNHEY and SMNVEV (reference sequence). Trimming stripped 7 bases from V and 3 bases from J, with 15 bases between. This chain's CDR3 is CASIYRDGYTEAFF. The CDR3 nucleotides read TGTGCCAGCATCTATAGGGACGGATACACTGAAGCTTTCTTT.

The sample holds many counts of this clonotype. This sequence joins TRBV27 and TRBJ1-1; 9 bases are shared with TRBD1. With 6 bases clipped from V and 5 bases from J, the junction kept 4 bases outside the gene matches. CDR1 and CDR2 from the germline V gene are MNHEY and SMNVEV (reference sequence). This CDR3 is built from 13 residues. CDR3 protein: CASRGTGTTEAFF. CDR3 bases: TGTGCCAGCAGGGGGACAGGGACGACTGAAGCTTTCTTT.

At least ten counts were recorded for this clonotype. CDR3 loop: CASWVGVPDTQYF. The CDR3 DNA reads TGTGCCAGCTGGGTGGGGGTCCCAGATACGCAGTATTTT. The V and J genes are TRBV27 and TRBJ2-3, with D possibly called TRBD1 or TRBD2 (5 bases each). CDR1 is MNHEY, CDR2 SMNVEV, per germline (reference sequence). V was cut by 8 bases and J by 4 bases, with 13 bases left in between. This CDR3 region has 13 residues.

The sample holds many counts of this clonotype. The chain carries TRBV7-9 and TRBJ2-7, with D possibly TRBD1 on 7 matching bases. The germline V gene encodes CDR1 SEHNR and CDR2 FQNEAQ (reference sequence). The CDR3 sequence is 14 residues long. V gave up 1 base and J gave up 7 bases, with 14 bases separating them. The CDR3 DNA sequence: TGTGCCAGCAGCTTAGAGGAGGGGGCGAGGGAGCAGTACTTC. Translation: CASSLEEGAREQYF.

This clonotype occurred many times. The rearrangement links TRBV7-2 to TRBJ2-5; D is perhaps TRBD2 (6 bases). The germline gives CDR1 SGHTA, CDR2 FQGNSA. V dropped 5 bases and J dropped 3 bases, with 16 bases sitting between them. The CDR3 runs 15 residues. The DNA of the CDR3 is TGTGCCAGCAGCCCCCGGCCGGGACTGGAAGAGACCCAGTACTTC. Translation: CASSPRPGLEETQYF.

This clonotype has ten or more counts. The CDR3 bases are TGTGCCAGCAGTCCCCAACCCGGGAAGGCGGAGACCCAGTACTTC. Translation: CASSPQPGKAETQYF. The chain links TRBV3-1 to TRBJ2-5; possibly TRBD2 for D (5 bases). V shed 6 bases and J shed 5 bases, with 19 bases lying between them. There are 15 residues in the CDR3. The germline V gene encodes CDR1 LGHDT and CDR2 YNNKEL (reference sequence).

There are many counts of this clonotype. The chain joins TRBV12-3 or TRBV12-4 to TRBJ1-5; 10 nucleotides agree with TRBD1. The junction had 7 bases not matched to a gene; V was cut back by 5 bases and J by 0 bases. This CDR3 comprises 17 residues. In nucleotides, the CDR3 is TGTGCCAGCAGTCCCGGACAGGGGGGATATAGCAATCAGCCCCAGCATTTT. Its protein product is CASSPGQGGYSNQPQHF.

Many counts were recorded for this clonotype. The chain employs TRBV20-1 and TRBJ1-2; 7 bases agree with TRBD1. Trimming took 1 base from V and 8 from J; bases not matched to a gene: 10. CDR1 is DFQATT, CDR2 SNEGSKA, per germline (reference sequence). The CDR3 totals 14 residues. The CDR3 reads CSARGGMTGTGYTF. The CDR3 DNA follows: TGCAGTGCTAGAGGGGGGATGACAGGGACGGGCTACACCTTC.

This clonotype was seen repeatedly, ten times or more. V gene TRBV5-1 combines with J gene TRBJ1-1; 7 bases line up with TRBD1. After removal of 5 bases from V and 3 bases from J, the junction contained 10 bases not matched to a gene. This CDR3 is built from 15 residues. Germline CDR1 is SGHRS and CDR2 is YFSETQ. The CDR3 DNA is TGCGCCAGCAGGGCATCAACAGGGGCAGACACTGAAGCTTTCTTT. Amino acids: CASRASTGADTEAFF.

This clonotype has at least ten counts. The gene calls are TRBV6-1 and TRBJ1-2; 8 nucleotides align to TRBD1. J was trimmed by 5 bases and V by 2 bases; bases with no gene match: 7. CDR1 is MNHNS, CDR2 SASEGT, per germline. The CDR3 is 15 amino acids. CDR3 DNA: TGTGCCAGCAGTGAACAGGGGGCGAAGCGGTATGGCTACACCTTC. As protein: CASSEQGAKRYGYTF.

As regards this clonotype: This may be a read error: a much more frequent sequence differs by one nucleotide. The chain couples TRBV20-1 to TRBJ2-1, with 9 positions matching TRBD2. CDR1 and CDR2 (germline): DFQATT, SNEGSKA (reference sequence). The V and J ends lost 6 bases and 8 bases, in that order; junction bases with no gene match: 11. The CDR3 consists of 14 residues. In DNA form, the CDR3 reads TGCAGTGCCAAGGGACTAGCAGGGTTCGATGAGCAGTTCTTC. Residues: CSAKGLAGFDEQFF.

This clonotype was observed at least ten times. V gene TRBV10-3 combines with J gene TRBJ2-3, with 9 bases identical to TRBD1. Trimming took 5 bases from V and 2 from J; bases not matched to a gene: 11. Germline values: CDR1 ENHRY, CDR2 SYGVKD. The CDR3 spans 17 residues. CDR3 in amino acids: CAISFARDREFTDTQYF. The CDR3 DNA follows: TGTGCCATCAGTTTCGCCCGGGACAGGGAGTTCACAGATACGCAGTATTTT.